This entry lists 22 T cell receptor beta chains sequenced from one sample in a study of blood T cell repertoires in COVID-19. Measured with immunoSEQ multiplex PCR; TCRdb has only the in-frame clones, and not every one. The table has about 480,000 clones, approximately 87% seen once. Input material: PBMCs or T cells enriched from blood (not recorded which). All receptors derive from a woman in her 40s who had recovered from COVID-19.

The J gene is TRBJ2-2, the V gene TRBV7-9; no firm D call. This CDR3 contains 13 residues. V lost 5 bases to trimming and J lost 7 bases, with 11 bases between them. In germline, CDR1 is SEHNR, CDR2 FQNEAQ (reference sequence). The CDR3 spells CASSTPRVGELFF. Here the CDR3 DNA reads TGTGCCAGCAGCACACCTCGGGTCGGGGAGCTGTTTTTT.

The genes are TRBV5-1 and TRBJ1-1; 9 positions agree with TRBD1. V gave up 0 bases and J gave up 3 bases; unmatched junction bases: 9. Looked up from germline, CDR1 is SGHRS and CDR2 is YFSETQ. The CDR3 contains 17 residues. The CDR3 loop is CASSLERDRGWYTEAFF. The CDR3, as DNA: TGCGCCAGCAGCTTGGAGAGAGACAGGGGGTGGTACACTGAAGCTTTCTTT.

The chain recombines TRBV11-2 with TRBJ2-3, with 12 positions matching TRBD2. V dropped 4 bases and J dropped 6; count of bases not matched to a gene: 8. Germline-derived CDR1 and CDR2 are SGHAT and FQNNGV. This CDR3 is 16 amino acids long. CDR3 residues: CASSSTSGSFLDTQYF. In DNA, the CDR3 is TGTGCCAGCAGCTCGACTAGCGGGAGTTTTTTGGATACGCAGTATTTT.

Note on this clone: In the same sample, other DNA sequences code for this CDR3. This chain links TRBV27 with TRBJ1-1, with D possibly matching TRBD1 (5 bases). Germline V gives CDR1 MNHEY, CDR2 SMNVEV (reference sequence). Trimming took off 2 bases at V and 2 bases at J, with 9 bases between the two ends. The CDR3 has 14 residues. The CDR3 DNA is TGTGCCAGCAGTTTACGGCAGGGAAACACTGAAGCTTTCTTT. Encoded protein: CASSLRQGNTEAFF.

The chain joins TRBV9 to TRBJ2-3; a weak D match, TRBD2 (6 bases). The germline CDR1 and CDR2 sequences are SGDLS and YYNGEE. Trimming stripped 4 bases from V and 3 bases from J, with 12 bases between. There are 14 residues in the CDR3. This CDR3 reads CASSPRDSTDTQYF. The CDR3 DNA reads as TGTGCCAGCAGCCCCCGGGACTCAACAGATACGCAGTATTTT.

A single count supports this clone. The rearrangement joins TRBV5-4 to TRBJ1-3; D not certain. Looked up from germline, CDR1 is SGHNT and CDR2 is YYREEE (reference sequence). The CDR3 sequence is 18 residues long. Trimming shortened V by 4 bases and J by 2 bases, and 22 bases separated the two germline ends. In nucleotides, the CDR3 is TGTGCCAGCAGCAGCTTGAGAAACGAGGGCTCCCCTGGAAACACCATATATTTT. It yields the protein CASSSLRNEGSPGNTIYF. Complete variable domain (other parts from reference TRBV5-4 and TRBJ1-3): ETGVTQSPTHLIKTRGQQVTLRCSSQSGHNTVSWYQQALGQGPQFIFQYYREEENGRGNFPPRFSGLQFPNYSSELNVNALELDDSALYLCASSSLRNEGSPGNTIYFGEGSWLTVV.

The chain recombines TRBV5-4 with TRBJ2-1; TRBD2 agrees at 10 bases. The CDR3 is 17 residues long. The ends lost 0 bases at V and 4 bases at J; junction bases unmatched: 7. CDR1 is SGHNT, CDR2 YYREEE, per germline (reference sequence). CDR3 sequence: CASSLVGTSAPYNEQFF. CDR3 bases: TGTGCCAGCAGCTTGGTAGGGACTAGCGCTCCTTACAATGAGCAGTTCTTC.

This clone was observed a few times. CDR3 bases: TGTGCCAGCAGTGAAGCGGACCGGGGGGTCTCTGGAAACACCATATATTTT. This gives the protein CASSEADRGVSGNTIYF. This chain joins TRBV6-1 and TRBJ1-3; D might be TRBD1 (5 bases). Germline CDR1 reads MNHNS; CDR2 reads SASEGT. There are 17 residues in the CDR3. Trimming pared 0 bases from V and 0 bases from J, leaving 12 bases between.

This chain links TRBV13 with TRBJ1-6; TRBD1 is a possible D gene (5 bases). Trimming removed 7 bases from V and 6 bases from J, with 19 bases in between. Germline values: CDR1 PRHDT, CDR2 FYEKMQ (reference sequence). This CDR3 region has 16 residues. CDR3: CASIQGGVSVNSPLHF. For the CDR3, the DNA is TGTGCCAGCATCCAAGGAGGGGTCTCGGTTAATTCACCCCTCCACTTT.

The rearrangement links TRBV7-9 to TRBJ1-2; D is unclear. Trimming cost V 3 bases and J 8 bases, with 16 bases left between them. Germline V lookup: CDR1 SEHNR, CDR2 FQNEAQ (reference sequence). This CDR3 is 14 amino acids long. For the CDR3, the DNA is TGTGCCAGCAGCTTCGGAGGTGAACTCTACGGCTACACCTTC. It is translated as CASSFGGELYGYTF.

Written as DNA, the CDR3 is TGCAGCGTTGAAGATGGGGACAGAAACAGGAACACTGAAGCTTTCTTT. Amino acid sequence: CSVEDGDRNRNTEAFF. The chain has TRBV29-1 and TRBJ1-1; the match to TRBD1 covers 7 bases. In germline, CDR1 is SQVTM, CDR2 ANQGSEA. The V segment lost 0 bases and the J segment 1 base; nucleotides outside the gene matches: 8. The CDR3 sequence is 16 residues long.

This chain joins TRBV5-1 and TRBJ1-2; the D is unclear. V lost 0 bases and J 3 bases, leaving 9 bases between the germline ends. Germline V gene data show CDR1 as SGHRS and CDR2 as YFSETQ. The CDR3 spans 14 residues. CDR3 nucleotide sequence: TGCGCCAGCAGCTTGGGGGCGAAGGACTATGGCTACACCTTC. Protein product: CASSLGAKDYGYTF.

The chain uses TRBV7-8 and TRBJ2-1, with D possibly being TRBD2 (6 bases). V was shortened by 1 base and J by 0 bases, with 22 bases between the two germline ends. The CDR3 extends over 20 amino acids. Germline CDR1 SGHVS, CDR2 FQNEAQ. The DNA of the CDR3 is TGTGCCAGCAGCTTAGTAGCGGAGAGATTTGCGGCATCCTCCTACAATGAGCAGTTCTTC. Translation gives CASSLVAERFAASSYNEQFF.

The CDR3 sequence: CASSPGWGGYTF. The CDR3 DNA is TGTGCCAGCAGTCCGGGGTGGGGTGGCTACACCTTC. The V gene is TRBV27, the J gene TRBJ1-2; D uncertain. This CDR3 is built from 12 residues. V was cut by 5 bases and J by 7 bases, with 11 bases left in between. The germline gives CDR1 MNHEY, CDR2 SMNVEV (reference sequence).

The gene calls are TRBV11-2 and TRBJ1-4, with D tentatively TRBD1 (6 bases). CDR3 size: 15 residues. V lost 5 bases, J lost 7 bases, and 17 bases lay in between. The germline V gene has CDR1 SGHAT and CDR2 FQNNGV. DNA of the CDR3: TGTGCCAGCAGCCCCCGACAGGTCCCGGGTGAAAAACTGTTTTTT. Amino acids: CASSPRQVPGEKLFF.

Notes on this clone: At the DNA level, this CDR3 is encoded by other sequences in the same sample as well. This chain connects TRBV18 to TRBJ2-7; 10 nucleotides line up with TRBD2. CDR3 size: 14 residues. V lost 3 bases to trimming and J lost 3 bases; unmatched junction nucleotides: 2. The V gene's germline CDR1 is KGHSH and CDR2 LQKENI. The DNA for the CDR3 is TGTGCCAGCTCACCCCCTAGCGGGAGCTACGAGCAGTACTTC. Translating gives CASSPPSGSYEQYF.

This clone was found once. The genes are TRBV11-2 and TRBJ2-5, with 10 nucleotides matching TRBD1. Germline values: CDR1 SGHAT, CDR2 FQNNGV. With V trimmed by 5 bases and J by 5 bases, 8 bases remained unmatched. There are 15 residues in the CDR3. This CDR3 is CASSMMTGGWETQYF. The CDR3 DNA reads TGTGCCAGCAGCATGATGACAGGGGGCTGGGAGACCCAGTACTTC.

This sequence joins TRBV6-5 and TRBJ1-3; D possibly corresponds to TRBD1 (5 bases). The CDR3 has 14 residues. V was shortened by 6 bases and J by 0 bases, with 9 bases between the two germline ends. Germline V gives CDR1 MNHEY, CDR2 SVGAGI. The CDR3 nucleotides are TGTGCCAGCAGGTCGACAGTCTCTGGAAACACCATATATTTT. Its translation: CASRSTVSGNTIYF.

The rearrangement uses TRBV7-2 and TRBJ1-1; 7 bases are a match to TRBD1. Trimming removed 5 bases from V and 7 bases from J; junction bases left unmatched: 7. Germline V gene data show CDR1 as SGHTA and CDR2 as FQGNSA. The length of the CDR3 is 13 residues. The CDR3 loop reads CASSRDRVGEAFF. CDR3 nucleotide sequence: TGTGCCAGCAGCCGTGACAGGGTTGGTGAAGCTTTCTTT. The whole variable domain, remainder taken from reference TRBV7-2 and TRBJ1-1, is GAGVSQSPSNKVTEKGKDVELRCDPISGHTALYWYRQSLGQGLEFLIYFQGNSAPDKSGLPSDRFSAERTGGSVSTLTIQRTQQEDSAVYLCASSRDRVGEAFFGQGTRLTVV.

V and J are TRBV15 and TRBJ2-5; D remains ambiguous. The ends were cut back, 0 bases at V and 1 base at J, with 9 bases in the middle. This CDR3 comprises 15 residues. Germline CDR1 and CDR2: LNHNV and YYDKDF (reference sequence). CDR3 nucleotides: TGTGCCACCAGCAGAGATACTGGAGTCCAAGAGACCCAGTACTTC. Its translation: CATSRDTGVQETQYF.

The V and J genes are TRBV6-4 and TRBJ1-6; D not resolved. Trimming removed 1 base at V and 5 bases at J, with 9 bases between. This CDR3 has 15 amino acids. Germline V lookup: CDR1 MRHNA, CDR2 SNTAGT. CDR3 region: CASSDLQVNNSPLHF. The CDR3 nucleotides are TGTGCCAGCAGTGACTTGCAGGTCAATAATTCACCCCTCCACTTT.

For the CDR3, the DNA is TGCGCCAGCAGTAGCGGGAGTCTTTACAATGAGCAGTTCTTC. Protein: CASSSGSLYNEQFF. This sequence joins TRBV4-3 and TRBJ2-1, with TRBD2 identical over 9 bases. V lost 6 bases, J lost 4 bases, and 4 bases stayed unmatched. The length of the CDR3 is 14 residues. In germline, CDR1 is LGHNA, CDR2 YSLEER.